Listed below are T cell receptor beta chains from one sample, sequenced in a study of blood T cells in healthy people across ages. TCRdb ran MiXCR on the 5' RACE reads and lists one entry per CDR3 protein. Of about 640,000 distinct CDR3 sequences in the sample, approximately 30% were seen once. The sample was blood. The receptors were sampled from a woman older than 75 in good health. The CDR3 runs from the conserved cysteine through the conserved F or W. D genes are given only for firm matches. Size is omitted from some rows. Given values are once, few, many or a class for expanded clones.

abundance	len	d_gene	v_gene	j_gene	CDR3aa	CDR3nt
many	15	TRBD2	TRBV7-2	TRBJ2-5	CASSRPRGLAETQYF	TGTGCCAGCAGCCGACCCCGGGGACTAGCGGAGACCCAGTACTTC
.	14	TRBD1	TRBV2	TRBJ2-3	CASSGRGISDTQYF	TGTGCCAGCAGTGGCAGGGGGATATCAGATACGCAGTATTTT
many	18	TRBD2	TRBV7-2	TRBJ2-3	CASSFYFGLAGGTDTQYF	TGTGCCAGCAGCTTTTACTTTGGACTAGCGGGGGGCACAGATACGCAGTATTTT
.	14	.	TRBV20-1	TRBJ2-7	CSARDLKGPGEQYF	TGCAGTGCTAGAGATCTCAAGGGTCCGGGGGAGCAGTACTTC
many	14	TRBD2	TRBV27	TRBJ2-1	CASSSSGGAREQFF	TGTGCCAGCAGTTCGAGCGGGGGGGCGAGGGAGCAGTTCTTC
.	14	.	TRBV29-1	TRBJ1-1	CSVPTGWGKPEAFF	TGCAGCGTCCCCACTGGATGGGGGAAACCTGAAGCTTTCTTT
many	14	.	TRBV7-3	TRBJ2-7	CASSLSGVYNEQYF	TGTGCCAGCAGCTTATCAGGGGTATACAATGAGCAGTACTTC
many	12	.	TRBV29-1	TRBJ2-7	CSVAQGSYEQYF	TGCAGCGTGGCCCAGGGTTCCTACGAGCAGTACTTC
many	15	.	TRBV5-1	TRBJ1-1	CASSLVGRVNTEAFF	TGCGCCAGCAGCTTGGTTGGCAGGGTGAACACTGAAGCTTTCTTT
.	13	.	TRBV5-1	TRBJ1-1	CASSLGADTEAFF	TGCGCCAGCAGCTTGGGGGCCGACACTGAAGCTTTCTTT
few	14	TRBD2	TRBV27	TRBJ2-7	CASTHSGGAYEQYF	TGTGCCAGCACTCATAGCGGGGGGGCCTACGAGCAGTACTTC